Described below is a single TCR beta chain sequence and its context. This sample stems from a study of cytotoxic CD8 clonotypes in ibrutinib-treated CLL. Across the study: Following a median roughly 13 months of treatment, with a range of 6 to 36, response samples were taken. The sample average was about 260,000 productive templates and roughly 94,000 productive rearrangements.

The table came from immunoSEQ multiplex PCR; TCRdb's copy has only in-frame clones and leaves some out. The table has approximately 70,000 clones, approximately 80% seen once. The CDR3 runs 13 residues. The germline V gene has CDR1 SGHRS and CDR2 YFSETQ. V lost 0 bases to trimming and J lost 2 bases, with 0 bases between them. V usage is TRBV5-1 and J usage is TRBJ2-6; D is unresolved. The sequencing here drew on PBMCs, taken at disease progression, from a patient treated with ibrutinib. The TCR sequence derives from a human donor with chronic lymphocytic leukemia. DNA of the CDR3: TGCGCCAGCAGCTTGGCTGGGGCCAACGTCCTGACTTTC. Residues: CASSLAGANVLTF.